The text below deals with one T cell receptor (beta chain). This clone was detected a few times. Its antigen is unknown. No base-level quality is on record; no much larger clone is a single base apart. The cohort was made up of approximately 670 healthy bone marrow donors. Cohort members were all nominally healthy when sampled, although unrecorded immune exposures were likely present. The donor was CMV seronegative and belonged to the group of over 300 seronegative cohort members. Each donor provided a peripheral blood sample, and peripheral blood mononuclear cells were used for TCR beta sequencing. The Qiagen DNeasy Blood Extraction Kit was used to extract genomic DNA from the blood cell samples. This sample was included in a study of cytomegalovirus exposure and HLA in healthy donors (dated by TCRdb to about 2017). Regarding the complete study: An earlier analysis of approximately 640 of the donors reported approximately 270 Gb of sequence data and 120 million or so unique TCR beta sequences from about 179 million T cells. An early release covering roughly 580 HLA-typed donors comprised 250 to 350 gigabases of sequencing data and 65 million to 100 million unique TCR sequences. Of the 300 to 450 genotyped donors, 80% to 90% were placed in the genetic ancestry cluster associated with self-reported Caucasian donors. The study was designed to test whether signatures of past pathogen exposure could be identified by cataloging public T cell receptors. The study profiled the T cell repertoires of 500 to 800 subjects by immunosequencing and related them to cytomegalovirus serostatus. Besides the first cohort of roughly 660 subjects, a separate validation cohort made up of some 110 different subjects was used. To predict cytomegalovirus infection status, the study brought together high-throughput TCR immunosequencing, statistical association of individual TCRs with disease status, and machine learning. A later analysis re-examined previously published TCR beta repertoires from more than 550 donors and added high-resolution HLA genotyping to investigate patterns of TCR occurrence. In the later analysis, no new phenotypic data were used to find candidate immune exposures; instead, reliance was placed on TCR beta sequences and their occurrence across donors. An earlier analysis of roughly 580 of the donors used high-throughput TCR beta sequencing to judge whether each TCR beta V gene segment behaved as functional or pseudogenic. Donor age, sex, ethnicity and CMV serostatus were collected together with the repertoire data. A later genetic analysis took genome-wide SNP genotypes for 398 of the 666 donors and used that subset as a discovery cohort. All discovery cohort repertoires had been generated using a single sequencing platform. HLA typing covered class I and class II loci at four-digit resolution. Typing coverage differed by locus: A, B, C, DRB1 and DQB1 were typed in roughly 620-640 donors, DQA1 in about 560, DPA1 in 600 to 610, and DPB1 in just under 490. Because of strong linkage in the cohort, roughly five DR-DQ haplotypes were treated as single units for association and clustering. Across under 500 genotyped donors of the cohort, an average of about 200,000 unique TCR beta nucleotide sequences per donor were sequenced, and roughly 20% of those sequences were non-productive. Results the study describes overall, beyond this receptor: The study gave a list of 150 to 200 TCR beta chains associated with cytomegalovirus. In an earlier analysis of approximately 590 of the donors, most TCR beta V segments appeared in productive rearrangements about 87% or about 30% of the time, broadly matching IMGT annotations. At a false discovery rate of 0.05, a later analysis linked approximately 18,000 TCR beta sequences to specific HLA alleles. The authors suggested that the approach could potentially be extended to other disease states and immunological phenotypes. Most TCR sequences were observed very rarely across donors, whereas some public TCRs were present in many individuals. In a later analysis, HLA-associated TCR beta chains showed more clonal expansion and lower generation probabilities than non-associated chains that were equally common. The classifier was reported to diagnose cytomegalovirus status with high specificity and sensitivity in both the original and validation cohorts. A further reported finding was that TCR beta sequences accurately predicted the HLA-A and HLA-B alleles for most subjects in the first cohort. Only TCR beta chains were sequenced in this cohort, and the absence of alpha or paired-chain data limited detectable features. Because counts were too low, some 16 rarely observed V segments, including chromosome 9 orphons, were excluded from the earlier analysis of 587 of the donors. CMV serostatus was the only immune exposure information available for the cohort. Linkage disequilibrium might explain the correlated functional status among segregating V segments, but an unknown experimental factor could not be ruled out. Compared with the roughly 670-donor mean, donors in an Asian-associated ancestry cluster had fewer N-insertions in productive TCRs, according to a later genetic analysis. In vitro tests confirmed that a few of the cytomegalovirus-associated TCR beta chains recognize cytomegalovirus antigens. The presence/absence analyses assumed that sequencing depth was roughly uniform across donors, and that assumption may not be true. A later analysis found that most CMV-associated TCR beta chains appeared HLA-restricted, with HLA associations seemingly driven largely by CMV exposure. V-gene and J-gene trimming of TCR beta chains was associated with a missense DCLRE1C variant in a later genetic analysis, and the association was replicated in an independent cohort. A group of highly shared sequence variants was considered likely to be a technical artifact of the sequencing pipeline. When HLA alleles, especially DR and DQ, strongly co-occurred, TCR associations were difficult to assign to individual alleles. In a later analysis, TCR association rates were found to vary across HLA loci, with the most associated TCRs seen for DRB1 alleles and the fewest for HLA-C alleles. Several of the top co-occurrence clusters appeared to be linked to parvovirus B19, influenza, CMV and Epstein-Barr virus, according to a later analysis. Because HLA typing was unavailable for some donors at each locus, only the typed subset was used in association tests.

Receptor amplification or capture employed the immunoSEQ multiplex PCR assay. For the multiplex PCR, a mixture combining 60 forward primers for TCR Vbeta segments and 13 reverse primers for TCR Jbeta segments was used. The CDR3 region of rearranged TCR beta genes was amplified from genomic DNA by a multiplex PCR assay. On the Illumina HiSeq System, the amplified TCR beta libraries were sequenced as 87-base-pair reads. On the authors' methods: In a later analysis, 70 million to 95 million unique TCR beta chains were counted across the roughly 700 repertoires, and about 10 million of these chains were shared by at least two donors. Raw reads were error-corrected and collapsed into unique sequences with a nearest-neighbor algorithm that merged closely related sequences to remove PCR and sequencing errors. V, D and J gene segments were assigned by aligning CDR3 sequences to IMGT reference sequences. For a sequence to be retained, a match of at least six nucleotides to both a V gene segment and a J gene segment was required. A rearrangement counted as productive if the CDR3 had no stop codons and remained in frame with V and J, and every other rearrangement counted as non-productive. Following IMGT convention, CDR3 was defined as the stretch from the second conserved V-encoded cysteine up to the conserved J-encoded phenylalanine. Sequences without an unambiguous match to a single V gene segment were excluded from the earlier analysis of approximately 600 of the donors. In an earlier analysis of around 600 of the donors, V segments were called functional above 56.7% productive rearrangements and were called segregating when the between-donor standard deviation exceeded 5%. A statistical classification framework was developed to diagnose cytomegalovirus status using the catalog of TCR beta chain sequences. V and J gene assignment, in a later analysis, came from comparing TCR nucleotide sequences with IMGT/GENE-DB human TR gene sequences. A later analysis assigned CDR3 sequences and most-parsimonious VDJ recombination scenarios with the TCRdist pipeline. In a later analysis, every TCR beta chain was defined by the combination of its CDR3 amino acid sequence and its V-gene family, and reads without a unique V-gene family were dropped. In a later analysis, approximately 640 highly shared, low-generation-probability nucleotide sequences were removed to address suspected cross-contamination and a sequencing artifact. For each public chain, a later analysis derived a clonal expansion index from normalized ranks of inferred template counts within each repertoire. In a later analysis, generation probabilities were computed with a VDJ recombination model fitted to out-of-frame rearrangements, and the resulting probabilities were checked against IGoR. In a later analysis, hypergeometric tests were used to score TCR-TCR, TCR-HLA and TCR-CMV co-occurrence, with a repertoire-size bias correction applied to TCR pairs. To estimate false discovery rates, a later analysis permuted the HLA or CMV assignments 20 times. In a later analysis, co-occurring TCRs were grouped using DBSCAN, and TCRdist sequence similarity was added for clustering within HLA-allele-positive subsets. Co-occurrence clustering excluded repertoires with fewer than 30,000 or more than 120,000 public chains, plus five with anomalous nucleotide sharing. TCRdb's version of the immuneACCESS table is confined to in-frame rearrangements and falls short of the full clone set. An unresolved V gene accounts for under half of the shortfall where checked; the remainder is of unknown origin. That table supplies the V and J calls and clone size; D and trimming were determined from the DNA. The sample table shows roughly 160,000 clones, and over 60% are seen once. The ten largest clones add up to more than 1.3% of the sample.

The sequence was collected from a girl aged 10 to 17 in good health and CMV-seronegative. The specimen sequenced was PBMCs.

The CDR3 protein sequence reads: CASSSNTERKLFF. At the DNA level, the sequence is TGTGCCAGCAGTTCAAACACGGAGAGAAAACTGTTTTTT. Rearrangement joined TRBV5-6 to TRBJ1-4; the D gene is unclear. The CDR3 spans 13 residues, from the cysteine through the phenylalanine. Solely the CDR3 DNA is kept, with 39 bases framed from the first base. The germline V gene sets CDR1 to SGHDT and CDR2 to YYEEEE. V is clipped by 5 bases and J by 10 bases, and the sequence between their germline boundaries is 15 bases long. The CDR3 plus the reference TRBV5-6 and TRBJ1-4 genes for the other parts give the full variable domain: DAGVTQSPTHLIKTRGQQVTLRCSPKSGHDTVSWYQQALGQGPQFIFQYYEEEERQRGNFPDRFSGHQFPNYSSELNVNALLLGDSALYLCASSSNTERKLFFGSGTQLSVL.